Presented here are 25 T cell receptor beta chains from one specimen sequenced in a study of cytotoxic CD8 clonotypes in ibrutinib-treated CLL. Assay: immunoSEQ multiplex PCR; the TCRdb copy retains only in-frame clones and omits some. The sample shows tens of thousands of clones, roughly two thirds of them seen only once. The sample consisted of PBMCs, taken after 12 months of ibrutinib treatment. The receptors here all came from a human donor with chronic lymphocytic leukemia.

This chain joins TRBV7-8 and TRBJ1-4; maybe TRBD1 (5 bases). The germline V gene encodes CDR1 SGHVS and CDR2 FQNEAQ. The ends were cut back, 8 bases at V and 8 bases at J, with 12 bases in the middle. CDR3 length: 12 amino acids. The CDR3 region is CASETGEEKLFF. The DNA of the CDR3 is TGTGCCAGCGAAACAGGTGAGGAAAAACTGTTTTTT.

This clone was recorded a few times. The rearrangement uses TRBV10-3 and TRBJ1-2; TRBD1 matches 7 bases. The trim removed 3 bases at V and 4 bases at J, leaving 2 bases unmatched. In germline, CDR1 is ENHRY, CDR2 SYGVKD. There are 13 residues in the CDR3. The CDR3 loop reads CAISEQGSYGYTF. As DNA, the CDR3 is TGTGCCATCAGTGAACAGGGGAGCTATGGCTACACCTTC.

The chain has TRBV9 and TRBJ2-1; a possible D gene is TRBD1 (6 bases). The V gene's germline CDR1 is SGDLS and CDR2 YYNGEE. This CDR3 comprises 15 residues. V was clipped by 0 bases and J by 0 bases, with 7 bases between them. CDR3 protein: CASSVEDSSYNEQFF. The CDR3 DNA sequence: TGTGCCAGCAGCGTAGAGGACAGCTCCTACAATGAGCAGTTCTTC.

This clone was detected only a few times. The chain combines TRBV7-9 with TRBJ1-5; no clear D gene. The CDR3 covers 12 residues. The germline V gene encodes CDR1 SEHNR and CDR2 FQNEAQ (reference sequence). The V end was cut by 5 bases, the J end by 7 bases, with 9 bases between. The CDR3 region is CASSRSLQPQHF. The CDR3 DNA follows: TGTGCCAGCAGCCGAAGCCTACAGCCCCAGCATTTT.

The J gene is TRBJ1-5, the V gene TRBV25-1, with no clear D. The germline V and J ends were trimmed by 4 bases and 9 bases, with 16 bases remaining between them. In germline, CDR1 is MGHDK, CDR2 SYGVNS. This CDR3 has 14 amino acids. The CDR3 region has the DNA TGTGCCAGCAGTGGGCCCGGTCGGACTTTGCCCCAGCATTTT. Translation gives CASSGPGRTLPQHF.

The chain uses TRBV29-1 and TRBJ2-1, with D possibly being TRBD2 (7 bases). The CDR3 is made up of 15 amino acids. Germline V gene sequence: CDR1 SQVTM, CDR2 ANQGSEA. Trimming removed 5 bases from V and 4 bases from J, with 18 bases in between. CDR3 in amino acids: CSVRGGLAAYNEQFF. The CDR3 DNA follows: TGCAGCGTTAGGGGGGGGCTAGCGGCTTACAATGAGCAGTTCTTC.

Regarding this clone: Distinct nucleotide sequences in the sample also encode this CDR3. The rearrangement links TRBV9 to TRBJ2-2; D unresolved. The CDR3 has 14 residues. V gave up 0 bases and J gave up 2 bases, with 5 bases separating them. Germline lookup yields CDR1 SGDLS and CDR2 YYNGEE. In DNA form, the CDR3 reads TGTGCCAGCAGCGTAGGCCTAAACACCGGGGAGCTGTTTTTT. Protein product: CASSVGLNTGELFF.

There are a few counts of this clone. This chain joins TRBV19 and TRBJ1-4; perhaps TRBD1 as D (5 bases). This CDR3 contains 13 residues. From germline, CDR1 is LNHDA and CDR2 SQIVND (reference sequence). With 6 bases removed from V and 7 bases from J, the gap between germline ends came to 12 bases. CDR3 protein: CASRTQTVEKLFF. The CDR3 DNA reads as TGTGCCAGTAGGACCCAGACAGTTGAAAAACTGTTTTTT.

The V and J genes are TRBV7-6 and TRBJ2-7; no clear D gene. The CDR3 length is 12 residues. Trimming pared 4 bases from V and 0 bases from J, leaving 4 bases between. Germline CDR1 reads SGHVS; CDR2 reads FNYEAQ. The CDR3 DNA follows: TGTGCCAGCAGCTCCTACTCCTACGAGCAGTACTTC. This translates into CASSSYSYEQYF.

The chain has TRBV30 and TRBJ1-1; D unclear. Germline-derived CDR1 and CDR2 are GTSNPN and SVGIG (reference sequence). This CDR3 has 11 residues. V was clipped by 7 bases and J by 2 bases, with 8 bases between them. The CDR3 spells CASAKNTEAFF. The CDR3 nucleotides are TGTGCCTCGGCCAAAAACACTGAAGCTTTCTTT.

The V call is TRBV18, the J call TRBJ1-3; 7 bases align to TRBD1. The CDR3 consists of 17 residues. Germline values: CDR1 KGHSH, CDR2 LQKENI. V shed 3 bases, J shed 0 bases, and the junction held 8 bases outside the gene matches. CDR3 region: CASSPQGQPRSGNTIYF. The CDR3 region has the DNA TGTGCCAGCTCACCCCAGGGACAGCCGCGCTCTGGAAACACCATATATTTT.

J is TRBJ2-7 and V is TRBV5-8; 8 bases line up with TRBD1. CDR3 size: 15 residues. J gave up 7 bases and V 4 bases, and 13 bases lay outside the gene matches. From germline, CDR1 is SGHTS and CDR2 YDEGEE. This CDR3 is CASSGRGRTYVEQYF. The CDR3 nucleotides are TGTGCCAGCAGCGGCAGGGGGCGCACCTACGTGGAGCAGTACTTC.

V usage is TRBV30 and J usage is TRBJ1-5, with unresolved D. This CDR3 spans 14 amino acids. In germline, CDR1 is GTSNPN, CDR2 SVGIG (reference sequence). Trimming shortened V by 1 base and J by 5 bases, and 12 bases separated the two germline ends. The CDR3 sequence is CAWSDTLTDQPQHF. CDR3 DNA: TGTGCCTGGAGTGATACTCTGACCGATCAGCCCCAGCATTTT.

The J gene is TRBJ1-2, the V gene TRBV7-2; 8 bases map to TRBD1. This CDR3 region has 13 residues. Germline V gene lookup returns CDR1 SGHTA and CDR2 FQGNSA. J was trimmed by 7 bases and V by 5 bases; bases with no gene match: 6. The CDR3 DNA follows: TGTGCCAGCAGCCCCCGGACAGGGTCTGGCTACACCTTC. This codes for CASSPRTGSGYTF.

CDR3 sequence (DNA): TGTGCCAGCACTGCGGACGGAAATGACTATGGCTACACCTTC. This codes for CASTADGNDYGYTF. The chain links TRBV6-6 to TRBJ1-2; D is undetermined. The germline V gene has CDR1 MNHNY and CDR2 SVGAGI (reference sequence). The CDR3 contains 14 residues. Trimming pared 7 bases from V and 3 bases from J, leaving 15 bases between.

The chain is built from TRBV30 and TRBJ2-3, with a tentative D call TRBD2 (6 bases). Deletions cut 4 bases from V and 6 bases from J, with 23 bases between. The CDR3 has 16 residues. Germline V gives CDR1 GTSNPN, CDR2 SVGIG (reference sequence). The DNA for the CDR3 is TGTGCCTGGACCGGAGGGGTTGGTGCGATTGCGGATACGCAGTATTTT. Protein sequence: CAWTGGVGAIADTQYF.

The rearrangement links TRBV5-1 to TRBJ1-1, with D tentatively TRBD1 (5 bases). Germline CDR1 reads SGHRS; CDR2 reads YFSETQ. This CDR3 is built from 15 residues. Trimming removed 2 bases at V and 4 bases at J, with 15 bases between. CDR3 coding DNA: TGCGCCAGCAGCTTTATGGGGGGACTGGGCACTGAAGCTTTCTTT. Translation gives CASSFMGGLGTEAFF.

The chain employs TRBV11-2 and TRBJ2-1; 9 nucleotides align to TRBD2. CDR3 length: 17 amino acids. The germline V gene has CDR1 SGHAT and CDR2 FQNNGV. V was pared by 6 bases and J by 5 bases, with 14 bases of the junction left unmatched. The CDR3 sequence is CASSPDRIAGAHNEQFF. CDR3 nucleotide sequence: TGTGCCAGCAGTCCGGACCGAATAGCGGGGGCCCACAATGAGCAGTTCTTC.

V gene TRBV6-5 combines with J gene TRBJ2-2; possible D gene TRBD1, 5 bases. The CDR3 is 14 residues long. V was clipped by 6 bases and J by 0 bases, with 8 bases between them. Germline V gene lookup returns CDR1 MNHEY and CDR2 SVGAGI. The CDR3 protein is CASRQTANTGELFF. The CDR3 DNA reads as TGTGCCAGCAGGCAGACAGCGAACACCGGGGAGCTGTTTTTT.

As DNA, the CDR3 is TGTGCCAGTAGTCCGACACCTCTAGGTTCACCCCTCCACTTT. Protein: CASSPTPLGSPLHF. The J gene is TRBJ1-6, the V gene TRBV19; D is ambiguous. CDR3 length: 14 amino acids. Between the trimmed V and J ends, which lost 5 bases and 9 bases, there was a span of 14 bases. The germline V gene encodes CDR1 LNHDA and CDR2 SQIVND (reference sequence).

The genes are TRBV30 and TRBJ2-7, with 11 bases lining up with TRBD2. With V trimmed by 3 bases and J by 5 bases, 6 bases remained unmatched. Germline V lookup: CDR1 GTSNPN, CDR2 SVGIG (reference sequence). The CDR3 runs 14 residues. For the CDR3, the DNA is TGTGCCTGGAGACCACTAGCGGGGGACCACGAGCAGTACTTC. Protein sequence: CAWRPLAGDHEQYF.

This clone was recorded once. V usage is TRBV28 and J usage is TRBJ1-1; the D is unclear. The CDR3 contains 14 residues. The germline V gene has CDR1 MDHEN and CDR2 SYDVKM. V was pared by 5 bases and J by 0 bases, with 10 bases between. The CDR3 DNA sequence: TGTGCCAGCAGTCAAGCCTCCATGAACACTGAAGCTTTCTTT. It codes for CASSQASMNTEAFF.

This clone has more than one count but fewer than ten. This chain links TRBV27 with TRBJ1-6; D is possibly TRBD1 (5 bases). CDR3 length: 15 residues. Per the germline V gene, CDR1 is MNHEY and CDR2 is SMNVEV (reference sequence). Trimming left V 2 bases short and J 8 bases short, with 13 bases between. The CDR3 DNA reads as TGTGCCAGCAGTTTACAGGTGCAGGGTGATTCACCCCTCCACTTT. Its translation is CASSLQVQGDSPLHF.

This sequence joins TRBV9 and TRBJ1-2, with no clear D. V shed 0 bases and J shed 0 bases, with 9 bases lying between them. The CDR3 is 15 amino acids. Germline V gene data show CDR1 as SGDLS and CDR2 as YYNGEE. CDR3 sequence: CASSVVAVANYGYTF. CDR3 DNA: TGTGCCAGCAGCGTAGTAGCAGTAGCTAACTATGGCTACACCTTC.

Here the CDR3 DNA reads TGTGCCAGCAGCAGACAGGTGGGAGGCAATCAGCCCCAGCATTTT. Its translation: CASSRQVGGNQPQHF. This sequence joins TRBV7-9 and TRBJ1-5, with D tentatively TRBD1 (6 bases). Germline CDR1 is SEHNR and CDR2 is FQNEAQ (reference sequence). Trimming removed 5 bases at V and 2 bases at J, with 13 bases between. CDR3 length equals 15 residues.